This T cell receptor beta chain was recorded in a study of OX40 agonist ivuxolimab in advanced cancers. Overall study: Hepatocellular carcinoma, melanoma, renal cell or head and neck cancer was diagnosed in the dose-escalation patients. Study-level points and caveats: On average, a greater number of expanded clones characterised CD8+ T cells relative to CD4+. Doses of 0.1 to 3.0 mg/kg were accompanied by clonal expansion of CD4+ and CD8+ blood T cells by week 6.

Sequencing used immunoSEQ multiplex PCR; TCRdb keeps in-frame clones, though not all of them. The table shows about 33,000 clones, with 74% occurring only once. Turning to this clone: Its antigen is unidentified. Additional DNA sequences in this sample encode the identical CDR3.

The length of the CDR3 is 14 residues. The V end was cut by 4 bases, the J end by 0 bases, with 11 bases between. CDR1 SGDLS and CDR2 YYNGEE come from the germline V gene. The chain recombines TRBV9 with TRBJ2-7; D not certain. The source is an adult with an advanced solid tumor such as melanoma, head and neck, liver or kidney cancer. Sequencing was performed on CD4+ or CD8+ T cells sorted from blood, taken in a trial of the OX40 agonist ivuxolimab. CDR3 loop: CASSLTRYSYEQYF. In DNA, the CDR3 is TGTGCCAGCAGCCTGACACGGTACTCCTACGAGCAGTACTTC.